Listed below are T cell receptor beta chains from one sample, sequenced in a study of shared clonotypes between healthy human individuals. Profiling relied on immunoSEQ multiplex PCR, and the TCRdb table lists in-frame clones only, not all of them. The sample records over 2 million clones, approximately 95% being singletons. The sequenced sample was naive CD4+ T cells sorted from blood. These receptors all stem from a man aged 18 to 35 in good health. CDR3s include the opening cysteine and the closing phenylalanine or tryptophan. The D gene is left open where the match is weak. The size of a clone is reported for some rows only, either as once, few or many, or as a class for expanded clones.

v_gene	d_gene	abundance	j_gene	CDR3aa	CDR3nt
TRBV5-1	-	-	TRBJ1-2	CASSLSGNAYGYTF	TGCGCCAGCAGCTTGTCCGGGAACGCCTATGGCTACACCTTC
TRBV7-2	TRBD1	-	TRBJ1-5	CASSLGQGLNQPQHF	TGTGCCAGCAGCTTAGGACAGGGACTCAATCAGCCCCAGCATTTT
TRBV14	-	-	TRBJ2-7	CASSLNIYEQYF	TGTGCCAGCAGCCTAAACATCTACGAGCAGTACTTC
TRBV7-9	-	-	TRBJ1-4	CASSLVTGLRVRGEKLFF	TGTGCCAGCAGCTTAGTGACGGGGTTAAGGGTCCGCGGTGAAAAACTGTTTTTT
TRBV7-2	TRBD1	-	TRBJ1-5	CASSKTGLNQPQHF	TGTGCCAGCAGCAAGACAGGGTTGAATCAGCCCCAGCATTTT
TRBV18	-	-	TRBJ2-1	CASSPREGNNEQFF	TGTGCCAGCTCCCCCCGAGAAGGGAACAATGAGCAGTTCTTC
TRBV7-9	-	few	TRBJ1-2	CASSSPFGYTF	TGTGCCAGCAGCTCGCCCTTCGGCTACACCTTC
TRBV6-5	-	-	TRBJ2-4	CASQTGAGNIQYF	TGTGCCAGTCAGACAGGTGCGGGAAACATTCAGTACTTC
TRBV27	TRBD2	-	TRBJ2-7	CASSSPAGGYSYEQYF	TGTGCCAGCAGTTCCCCAGCGGGGGGGTATTCCTACGAGCAGTACTTC
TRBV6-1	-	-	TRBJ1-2	CASRKDGNYGYTF	TGTGCCAGCAGAAAAGACGGCAACTATGGCTACACCTTC
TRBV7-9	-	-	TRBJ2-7	CASSPPGSSYEQYF	TGTGCCAGCAGCCCCCCAGGTAGCTCCTACGAGCAGTACTTC
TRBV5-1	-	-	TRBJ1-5	CASSLDSAGNQPQHF	TGCGCCAGCAGCTTGGACAGCGCTGGTAATCAGCCCCAGCATTTT
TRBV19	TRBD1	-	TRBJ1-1	CASSSWGTGGVGTEAFF	TGTGCCAGTAGTAGTTGGGGGACAGGGGGCGTGGGTACTGAAGCTTTCTTT
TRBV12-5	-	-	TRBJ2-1	CASGLVTKQGAYNEQFF	TGTGCTAGTGGTTTGGTAACGAAACAGGGAGCCTACAATGAGCAGTTCTTC
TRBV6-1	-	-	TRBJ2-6	CASSSRVSGANVLTF	TGTGCCAGCAGTTCCCGTGTCTCTGGGGCCAACGTCCTGACTTTC
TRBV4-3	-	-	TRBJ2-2	CASSQDYRTFFGELFF	TGCGCCAGCAGCCAAGATTATAGGACATTCTTCGGGGAGCTGTTTTTT
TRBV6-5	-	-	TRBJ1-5	CASGEQPQHF	TGTGCCAGCGGTGAGCAGCCCCAGCATTTT
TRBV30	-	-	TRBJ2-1	CAWSVSFRAPGNEQFF	TGTGCCTGGAGTGTATCGTTCAGGGCCCCGGGGAATGAGCAGTTCTTC
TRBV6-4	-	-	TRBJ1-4	CASRYRGLRANEKLFF	TGTGCCAGCAGATACCGCGGGCTGCGAGCTAATGAAAAACTGTTTTTT
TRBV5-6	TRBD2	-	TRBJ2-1	CASSAWGLAGGNEQFF	TGTGCCAGCAGCGCGTGGGGACTAGCGGGAGGCAATGAGCAGTTCTTC
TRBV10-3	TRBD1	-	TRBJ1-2	CAISESRQGDGYTF	TGTGCCATCAGTGAGTCGAGACAGGGAGACGGCTACACCTTC
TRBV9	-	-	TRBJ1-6	CASSFGQTSSYNSPLHF	TGTGCCAGCAGCTTCGGACAAACGAGCTCCTATAATTCACCCCTCCACTTT
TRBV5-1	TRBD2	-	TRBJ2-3	CASTRTSGGTDTQYF	TGCGCCAGCACCCGAACTAGCGGGGGAACAGATACGCAGTATTTT
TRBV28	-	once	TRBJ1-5	CASSLRGMDNQPQHF	TGTGCCAGCAGTTTAAGGGGGATGGACAATCAGCCCCAGCATTTT
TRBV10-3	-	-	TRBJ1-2	CAISEPYGYTF	TGTGCCATCAGTGAACCCTATGGCTACACCTTC
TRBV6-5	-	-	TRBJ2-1	CASRRGGRSEFF	TGTGCCAGCAGACGAGGGGGTCGGTCGGAGTTCTTC
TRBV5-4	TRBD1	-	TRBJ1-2	CASSSNRGRPFGYTF	TGTGCCAGCAGCTCAAACAGGGGGCGCCCCTTTGGCTACACCTTC
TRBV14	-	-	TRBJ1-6	CASSQDLGPLHF	TGTGCCAGCAGCCAAGACCTCGGACCCCTCCACTTT
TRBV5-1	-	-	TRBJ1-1	CASSLASHDTEAFF	TGCGCCAGCAGCTTGGCCAGTCATGACACTGAAGCTTTCTTT
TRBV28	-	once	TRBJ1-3	CASLPGGIVSGNTIYF	TGTGCCAGCCTGCCAGGAGGGATTGTCTCTGGAAACACCATATATTTT
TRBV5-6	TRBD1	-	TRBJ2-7	CASSWGQSNYEQYF	TGTGCCAGCAGCTGGGGACAGTCCAACTACGAGCAGTACTTC